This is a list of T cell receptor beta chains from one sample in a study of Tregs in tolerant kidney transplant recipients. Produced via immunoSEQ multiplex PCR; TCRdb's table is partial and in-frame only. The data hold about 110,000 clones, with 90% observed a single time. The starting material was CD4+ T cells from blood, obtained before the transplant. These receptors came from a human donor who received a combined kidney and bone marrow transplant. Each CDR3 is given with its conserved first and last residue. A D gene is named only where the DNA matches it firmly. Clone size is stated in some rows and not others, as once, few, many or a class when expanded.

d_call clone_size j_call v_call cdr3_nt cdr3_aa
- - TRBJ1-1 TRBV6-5 TGTGCCAGCAGTTACTCGTGGGGGGATGAGAACACTGAAGCTTTCTTT CASSYSWGDENTEAFF
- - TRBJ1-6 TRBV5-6 TGTGCCAGCAGCTTCACTGGGGGGGGCGCTTATAATTCACCCCTCCACTTT CASSFTGGGAYNSPLHF
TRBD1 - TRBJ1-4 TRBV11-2 TGTGCCAGCGGACTACAAAGGGTCGGGGGACAGTTGATAATGAGGAAACTGTTTTTT CASGLQRVGGQLIMRKLFF
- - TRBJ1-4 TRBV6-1 TGTGCCAGCAGTGAATCAAGAGGGTATGAAAAACTGTTTTTT CASSESRGYEKLFF
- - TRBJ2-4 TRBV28 TGTGCCAGCAGTCCCGGACAGAGAAGAAACATTCAGTACTTC CASSPGQRRNIQYF
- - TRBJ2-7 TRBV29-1 TGCAGCGCCGGACCCCTAAGGGGAGAGCAGTACTTC CSAGPLRGEQYF
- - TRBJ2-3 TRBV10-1 TGCGCCAGCAGCCGGGACTCAGCTAGCACAGATACGCAGTATTTT CASSRDSASTDTQYF
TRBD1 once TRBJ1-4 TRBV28 TGTGCCAGTCTTACAGGGGGCCGAGAAAAACTGTTTTTT CASLTGGREKLFF
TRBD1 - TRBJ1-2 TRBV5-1 TGCGCCAGCAGCTTGGACTCTATCGGCAGGGGGAAGAATGGCTACACCTTC CASSLDSIGRGKNGYTF
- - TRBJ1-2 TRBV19 TGTGCCAGTAGTATAGACGGCCGGACTGCTTATGGCTACACCTTC CASSIDGRTAYGYTF
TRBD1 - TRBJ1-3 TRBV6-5 TGTGCCAGCAGCCGGATGGGACAGGGAGGAAACACCATATATTTT CASSRMGQGGNTIYF
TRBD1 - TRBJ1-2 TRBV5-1 TGCGCCAGCAGCCCGGGACAGAACTATGGCTACACCTTC CASSPGQNYGYTF
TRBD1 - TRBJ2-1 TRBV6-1 TGTGCCAGCAGTGTTGGGGACAGGGTTCCTGAGCAGTTCTTC CASSVGDRVPEQFF
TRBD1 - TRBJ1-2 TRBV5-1 TGCGCCAGCAGCTTAGGGACAGCGTCCCTGGAGGCCACCTTC CASSLGTASLEATF
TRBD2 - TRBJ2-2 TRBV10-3 TGTGCCATCAGTCTGGGGGGAGGGCAGTCCACCGGGGAGCTGTTTTTT CAISLGGGQSTGELFF
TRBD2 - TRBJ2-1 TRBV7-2 TGTGCCAGCAGCTTAGCTAGCGGGGGGGCCCATGAGCAGTTCTTC CASSLASGGAHEQFF
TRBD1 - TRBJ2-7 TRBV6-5 TGTGCCAGCAGTTACCCCGGGGGACAGGGATCCTACGAGCAGTACTTC CASSYPGGQGSYEQYF
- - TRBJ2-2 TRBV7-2 TGTGCCAGCAGCGTTTTTCTCACCGGGGAGCTGTTTTTT CASSVFLTGELFF
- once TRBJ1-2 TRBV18 TGTGCCAGCTCACCGTCCCAAGTTGAGTATGGCTACACCTTC CASSPSQVEYGYTF
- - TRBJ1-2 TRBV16 TGTGCCAGCAGCCAATTCTCGGCAGGTCTTAACTATGGCTACACCTTC CASSQFSAGLNYGYTF
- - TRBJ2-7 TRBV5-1 TGCGCCAGCAGCCCTTTTACTGGCTACGAGCAGTACTTC CASSPFTGYEQYF
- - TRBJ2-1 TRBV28 TGTGCCAGCAGTTTTGAGGCCGAGCAGTTCTTC CASSFEAEQFF
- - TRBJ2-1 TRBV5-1 TGCGCCAGCAGCCCGCTACAGGGAAGTACCTCCTACAATGAGCAGTTCTTC CASSPLQGSTSYNEQFF
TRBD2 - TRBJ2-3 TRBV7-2 TGTGCCAGCAGCTTACGACGAGCTAGCGGGAGGACCACAGATACGCAGTATTTT CASSLRRASGRTTDTQYF
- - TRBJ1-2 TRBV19 TGTGCCAGTAGTCTAAACTCAGGGAACTATGGCTACACCTTC CASSLNSGNYGYTF
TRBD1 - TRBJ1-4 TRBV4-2 TGTGCCAGCAGCCAAACCGGACAGGGGTATGATGAAAAACTGTTTTTT CASSQTGQGYDEKLFF
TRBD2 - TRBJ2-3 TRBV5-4 TGTGCCAGCAGCTCGCCGAGCAGCGGGGCCTACACAGATACGCAGTATTTT CASSSPSSGAYTDTQYF
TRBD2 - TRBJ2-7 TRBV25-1 TGTGCCAGCAGTGAATGGGCGCCGAGCGGGAGTTACGACGAGCAGTACTTC CASSEWAPSGSYDEQYF
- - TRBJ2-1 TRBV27 TGTGCCAGCAGTTTATTCCGGGGTGAGCAGTTCTTC CASSLFRGEQFF
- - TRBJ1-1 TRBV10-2 TGCGCCAGCAGTGAAGAGGTGAACACTGAAGCTTTCTTT CASSEEVNTEAFF
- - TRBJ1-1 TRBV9 TGTGCCAGCAGCCCTACTGACAGCCCCACTGAAGCTTTCTTT CASSPTDSPTEAFF
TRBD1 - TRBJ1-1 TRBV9 TGTGCCAGCAGCGCCAGGGGGACTGAAGCTTTCTTT CASSARGTEAFF
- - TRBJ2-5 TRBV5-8 TGTGCCAGCAGTCCGGGGAGGGAGACCCAGTACTTC CASSPGRETQYF
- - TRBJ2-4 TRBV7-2 TGTGCCAGCAGCTTAACAGGGTCGGCCAAAAACATTCAGTACTTC CASSLTGSAKNIQYF
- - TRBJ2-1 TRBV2 TGTGCCAGCAGTGTCATATGGGGGGATGAGCAGTTCTTC CASSVIWGDEQFF
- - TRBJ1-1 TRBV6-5 TGTGCCAGCAGTTACCCGGGACAGAACACTGAAGCTTTCTTT CASSYPGQNTEAFF
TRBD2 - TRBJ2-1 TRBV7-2 TGTGCCAGCAGCCTCGGGACTAGCGTCAATGAGCAGTTCTTC CASSLGTSVNEQFF
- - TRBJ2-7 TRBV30 TGTGCCTGGCCCCTGTGTAGCGGACTCTCCTACGAGCAGTACTTC CAWPLCSGLSYEQYF
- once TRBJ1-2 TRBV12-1 TGTGCCAGCACCCTAACGGGTCTGCACTATGGCTACACCTTC CASTLTGLHYGYTF
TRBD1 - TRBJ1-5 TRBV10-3 TGTGCCATCAGGGCGGACAGGGGATGGGATCAGCCCCAGCATTTT CAIRADRGWDQPQHF
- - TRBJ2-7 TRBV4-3 TGCGCCAGCAGCCAACGACGATCACAGGGAGAGCAGTACTTC CASSQRRSQGEQYF